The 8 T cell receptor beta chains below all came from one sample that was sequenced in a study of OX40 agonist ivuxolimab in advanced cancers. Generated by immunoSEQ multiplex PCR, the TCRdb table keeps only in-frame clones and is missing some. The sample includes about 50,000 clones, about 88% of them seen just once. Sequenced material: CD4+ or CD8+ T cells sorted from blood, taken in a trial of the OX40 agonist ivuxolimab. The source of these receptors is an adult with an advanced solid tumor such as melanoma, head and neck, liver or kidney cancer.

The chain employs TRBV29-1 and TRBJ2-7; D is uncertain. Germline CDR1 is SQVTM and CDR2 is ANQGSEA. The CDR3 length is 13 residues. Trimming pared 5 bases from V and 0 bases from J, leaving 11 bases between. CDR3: CSVTLEHSYEQYF. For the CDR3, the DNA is TGCAGCGTTACCCTAGAGCACTCCTACGAGCAGTACTTC.

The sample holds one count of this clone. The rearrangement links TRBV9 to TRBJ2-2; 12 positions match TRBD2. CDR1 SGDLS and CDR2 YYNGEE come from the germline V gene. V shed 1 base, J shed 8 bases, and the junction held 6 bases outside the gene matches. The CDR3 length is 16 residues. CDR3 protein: CASSVRLAGDWGELFF. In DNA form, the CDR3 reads TGTGCCAGCAGCGTACGACTAGCGGGAGATTGGGGGGAGCTGTTTTTT.

Here the CDR3 DNA reads TGTGCCAGCAGCCCTAGCGGGAGGTTCCCAAACAATGAGCAGTTCTTC. It is translated as CASSPSGRFPNNEQFF. The genes are TRBV7-2 and TRBJ2-1, with 11 bases aligning to TRBD2. Germline V gives CDR1 SGHTA, CDR2 FQGNSA. The CDR3 consists of 16 residues. The J segment lost 5 bases and the V segment lost 5 bases, leaving 8 bases of the junction unmatched.

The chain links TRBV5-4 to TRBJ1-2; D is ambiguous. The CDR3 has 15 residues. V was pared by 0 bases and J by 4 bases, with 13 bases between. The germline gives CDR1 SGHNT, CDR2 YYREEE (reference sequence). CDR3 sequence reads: CASSLAVGWFYGYTF. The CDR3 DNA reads TGTGCCAGCAGCTTGGCCGTTGGGTGGTTCTATGGCTACACCTTC.

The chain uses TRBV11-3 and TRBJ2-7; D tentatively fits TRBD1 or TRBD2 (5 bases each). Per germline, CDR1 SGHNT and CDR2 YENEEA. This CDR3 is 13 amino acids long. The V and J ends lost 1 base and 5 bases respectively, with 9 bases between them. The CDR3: CASSLGGTDEQYF. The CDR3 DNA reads TGTGCCAGCAGCTTAGGTGGGACGGACGAGCAGTACTTC. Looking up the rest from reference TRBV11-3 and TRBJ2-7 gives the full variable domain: EAGVVQSPRYKIIEKKQPVAFWCNPISGHNTLYWYLQNLGQGPELLIRYENEEAVDDSQLPKDRFSAERLKGVDSTLKIQPAELGDSAVYLCASSLGGTDEQYFGPGTRLTVT.

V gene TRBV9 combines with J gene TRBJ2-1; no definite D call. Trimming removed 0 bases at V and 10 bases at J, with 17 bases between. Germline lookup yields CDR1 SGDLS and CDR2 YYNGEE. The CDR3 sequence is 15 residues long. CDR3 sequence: CASSVGGLPLDEQFF. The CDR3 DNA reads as TGTGCCAGCAGCGTAGGTGGGCTCCCCTTGGACGAGCAGTTCTTC.

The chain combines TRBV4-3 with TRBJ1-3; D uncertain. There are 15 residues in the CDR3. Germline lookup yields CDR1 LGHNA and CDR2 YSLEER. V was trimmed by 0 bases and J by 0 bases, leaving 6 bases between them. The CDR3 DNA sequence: TGCGCCAGCAGCCAAGATACGGGCTCTGGAAACACCATATATTTT. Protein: CASSQDTGSGNTIYF.

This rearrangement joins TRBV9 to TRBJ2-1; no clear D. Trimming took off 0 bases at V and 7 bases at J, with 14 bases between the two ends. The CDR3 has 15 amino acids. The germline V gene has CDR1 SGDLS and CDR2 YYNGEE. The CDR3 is CASSVDGGSRNEQFF. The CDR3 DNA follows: TGTGCCAGCAGCGTAGATGGCGGATCAAGGAATGAGCAGTTCTTC. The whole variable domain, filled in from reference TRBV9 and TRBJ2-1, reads DSGVTQTPKHLITATGQRVTLRCSPRSGDLSVYWYQQSLDQGLQFLIQYYNGEERAKGNILERFSAQQFPDLHSELNLSSLELGDSALYFCASSVDGGSRNEQFFGPGTRLTVL.